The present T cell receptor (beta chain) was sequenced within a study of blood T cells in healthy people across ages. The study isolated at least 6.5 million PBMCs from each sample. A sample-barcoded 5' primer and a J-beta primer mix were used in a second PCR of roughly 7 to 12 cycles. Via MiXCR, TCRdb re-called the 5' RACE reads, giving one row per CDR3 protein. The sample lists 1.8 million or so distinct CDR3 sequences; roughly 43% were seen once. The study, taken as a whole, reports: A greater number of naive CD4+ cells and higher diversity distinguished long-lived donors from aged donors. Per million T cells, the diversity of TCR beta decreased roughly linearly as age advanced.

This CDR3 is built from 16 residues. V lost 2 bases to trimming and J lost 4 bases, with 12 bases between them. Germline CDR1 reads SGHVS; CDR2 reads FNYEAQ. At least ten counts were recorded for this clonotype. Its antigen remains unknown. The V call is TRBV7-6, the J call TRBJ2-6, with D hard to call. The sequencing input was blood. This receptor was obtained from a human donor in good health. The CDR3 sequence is CASSLWAATGANVLTF. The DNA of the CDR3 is TGTGCCAGCAGCTTATGGGCCGCGACCGGGGCCAACGTCCTGACTTTC. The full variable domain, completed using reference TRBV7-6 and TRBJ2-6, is GAGVSQSPRYKVTKRGQDVALRCDPISGHVSLYWYRQALGQGPEFLTYFNYEAQQDKSGLPNDRFSAERPEGSISTLTIQRTEQRDSAMYRCASSLWAATGANVLTFGAGSRLTVL.